This T cell receptor beta chain was documented in a study of control samples from healthy donors and cancer patients (dated by TCRdb to about 2020). The germline V gene gives CDR1 as SNHLY and CDR2 as FYNNEI. Its CDR3 holds 15 amino acids, cysteine through phenylalanine. Left in the record is the CDR3 DNA by itself, 45 bases read in frame from the first base. Germline trimming: 3 bases from V, 1 base from J; junction bases outside gene matches: 3. With respect to this clone: No cognate antigen has been identified for it. The input lacks base qualities; no much larger clone sits a single base away.

Libraries were made using the immunoSEQ multiplex PCR assay. Held by TCRdb, this immuneACCESS table contains in-frame sequences only and omits some clones. Under half of the omission traces to an unresolved V gene where checked; the cause of the rest is unknown. In this sample the table shows 70,000 to 90,000 clones, around 94% of which occur a single time. The top ten constitute under 7.5% of the sample. Sequencing used blood. This receptor was taken from a woman aged 40 to 50 in good health. The chain joins TRBV2 to TRBJ2-5; a stretch of 9 junction bases matches TRBD2. This receptor carries the CDR3 CASSEARGGQETQYF. The sequenced DNA is TGTGCCAGCAGTGAGGCGCGGGGGGGCCAAGAGACCCAGTACTTC.